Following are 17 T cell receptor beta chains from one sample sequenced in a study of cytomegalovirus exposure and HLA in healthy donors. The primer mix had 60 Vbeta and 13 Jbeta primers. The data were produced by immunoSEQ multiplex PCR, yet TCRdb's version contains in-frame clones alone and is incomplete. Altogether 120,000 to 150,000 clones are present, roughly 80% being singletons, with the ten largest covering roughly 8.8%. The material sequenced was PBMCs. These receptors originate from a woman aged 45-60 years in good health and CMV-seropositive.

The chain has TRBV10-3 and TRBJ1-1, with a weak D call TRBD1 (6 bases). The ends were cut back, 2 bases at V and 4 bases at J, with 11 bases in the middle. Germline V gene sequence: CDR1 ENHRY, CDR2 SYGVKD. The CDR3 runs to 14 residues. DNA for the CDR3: TGTGCCATCAGTGAGGGGGGGGCCCTCACTGAAGCTTTCTTT. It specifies CAISEGGALTEAFF.

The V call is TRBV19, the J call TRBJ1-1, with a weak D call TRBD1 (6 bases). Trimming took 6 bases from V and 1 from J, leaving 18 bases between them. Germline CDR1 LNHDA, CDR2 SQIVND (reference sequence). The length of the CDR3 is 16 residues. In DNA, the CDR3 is TGTGCCAGTAGCTTACGAGCAGGGGCTGCGAACACTGAAGCTTTCTTT. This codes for CASSLRAGAANTEAFF.

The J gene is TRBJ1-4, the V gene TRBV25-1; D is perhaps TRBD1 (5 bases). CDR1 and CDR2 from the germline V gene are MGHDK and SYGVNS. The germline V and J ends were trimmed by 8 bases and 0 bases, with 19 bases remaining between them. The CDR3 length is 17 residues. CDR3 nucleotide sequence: TGTGCCAGCCCTACGGGGGGGGATGGCTCAACTAATGAAAAACTGTTTTTT. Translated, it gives CASPTGGDGSTNEKLFF.

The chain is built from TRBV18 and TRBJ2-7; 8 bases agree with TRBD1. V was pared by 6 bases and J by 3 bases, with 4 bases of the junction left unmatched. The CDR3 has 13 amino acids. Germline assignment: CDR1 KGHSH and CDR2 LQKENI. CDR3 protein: CASSTGEHYEQYF. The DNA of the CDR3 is TGTGCCAGCTCGACAGGGGAACACTACGAGCAGTACTTC.

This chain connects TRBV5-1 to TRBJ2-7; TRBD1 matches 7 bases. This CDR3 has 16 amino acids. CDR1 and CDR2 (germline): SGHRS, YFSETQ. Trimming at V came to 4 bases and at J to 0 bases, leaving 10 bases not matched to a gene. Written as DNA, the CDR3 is TGCGCCAGCAGCCCCCTGTCCCGGGACAGCTCCTACGAGCAGTACTTC. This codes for CASSPLSRDSSYEQYF. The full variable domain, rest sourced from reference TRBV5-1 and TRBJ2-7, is KAGVTQTPRYLIKTRGQQVTLSCSPISGHRSVSWYQQTPGQGLQFLFEYFSETQRNKGNFPGRFSGRQFSNSRSEMNVSTLELGDSALYLCASSPLSRDSSYEQYFGPGTRLTVT.

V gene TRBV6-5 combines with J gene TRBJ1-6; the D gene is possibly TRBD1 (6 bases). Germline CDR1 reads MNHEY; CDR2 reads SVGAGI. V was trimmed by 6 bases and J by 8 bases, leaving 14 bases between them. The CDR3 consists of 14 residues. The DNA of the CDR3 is TGTGCCAGCAGCGTAACAGGGATCGATTCACCCCTCCACTTT. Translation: CASSVTGIDSPLHF.

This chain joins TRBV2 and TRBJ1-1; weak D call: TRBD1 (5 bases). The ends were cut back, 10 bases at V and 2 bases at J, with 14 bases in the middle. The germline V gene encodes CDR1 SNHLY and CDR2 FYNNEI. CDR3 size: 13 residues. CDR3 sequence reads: CATNMGLNTEAFF. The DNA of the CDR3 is TGTGCCACTAATATGGGGCTTAACACTGAAGCTTTCTTT.

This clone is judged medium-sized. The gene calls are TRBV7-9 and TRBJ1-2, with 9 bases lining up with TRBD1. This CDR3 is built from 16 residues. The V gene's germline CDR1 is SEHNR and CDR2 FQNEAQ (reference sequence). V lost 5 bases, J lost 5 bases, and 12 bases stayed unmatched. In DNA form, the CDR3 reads TGTGCCAGCAGCCCGGGACAGGGATCTAACCAATATGGCTACACCTTC. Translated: CASSPGQGSNQYGYTF.

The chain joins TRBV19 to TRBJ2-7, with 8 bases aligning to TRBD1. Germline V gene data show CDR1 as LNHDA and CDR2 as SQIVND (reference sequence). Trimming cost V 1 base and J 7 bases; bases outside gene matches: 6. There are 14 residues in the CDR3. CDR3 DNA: TGTGCCAGTAGTATAGCCCAGGGGGCGCGAGAGCAGTACTTC. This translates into CASSIAQGAREQYF.

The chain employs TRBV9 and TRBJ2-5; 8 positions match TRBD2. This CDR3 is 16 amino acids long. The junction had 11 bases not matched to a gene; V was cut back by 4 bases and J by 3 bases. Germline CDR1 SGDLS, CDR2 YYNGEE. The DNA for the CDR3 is TGTGCCAGCAGCCAAGTTGGTGGTAGCGGGGAAGAGACCCAGTACTTC. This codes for CASSQVGGSGEETQYF.

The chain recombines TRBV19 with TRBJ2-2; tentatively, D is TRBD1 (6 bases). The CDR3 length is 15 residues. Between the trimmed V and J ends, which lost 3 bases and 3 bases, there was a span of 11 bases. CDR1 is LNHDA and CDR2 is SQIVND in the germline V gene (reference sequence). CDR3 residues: CASSIGGAYTGELFF. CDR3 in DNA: TGTGCCAGTAGTATTGGGGGCGCTTACACCGGGGAGCTGTTTTTT.

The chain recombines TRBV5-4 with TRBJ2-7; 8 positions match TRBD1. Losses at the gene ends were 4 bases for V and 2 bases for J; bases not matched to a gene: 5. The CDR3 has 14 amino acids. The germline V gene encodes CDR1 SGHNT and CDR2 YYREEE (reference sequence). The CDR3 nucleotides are TGTGCCAGCAGCAGGACACAGGGGGCCTACGAGCAGTACTTC. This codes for CASSRTQGAYEQYF.

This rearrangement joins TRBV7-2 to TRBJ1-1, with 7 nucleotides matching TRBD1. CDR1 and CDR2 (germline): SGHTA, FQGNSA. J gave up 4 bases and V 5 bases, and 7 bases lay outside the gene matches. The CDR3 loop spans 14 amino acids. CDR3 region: CASSKRDSPTEAFF. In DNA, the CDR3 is TGTGCCAGCAGCAAACGGGACAGCCCCACTGAAGCTTTCTTT.

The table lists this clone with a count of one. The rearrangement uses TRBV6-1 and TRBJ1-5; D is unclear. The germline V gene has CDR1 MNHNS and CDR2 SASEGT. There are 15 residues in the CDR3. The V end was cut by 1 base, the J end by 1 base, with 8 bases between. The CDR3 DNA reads TGTGCCAGCAGTGAAGGACGAGGGAGCAATCAGCCCCAGCATTTT. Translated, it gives CASSEGRGSNQPQHF.

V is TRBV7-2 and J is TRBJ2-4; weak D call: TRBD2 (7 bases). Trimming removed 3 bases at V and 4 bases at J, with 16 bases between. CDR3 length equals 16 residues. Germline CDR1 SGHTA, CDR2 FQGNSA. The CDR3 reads CASSLDIGGPKNIQYF. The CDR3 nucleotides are TGTGCCAGCAGCTTGGATATCGGGGGGCCGAAAAACATTCAGTACTTC. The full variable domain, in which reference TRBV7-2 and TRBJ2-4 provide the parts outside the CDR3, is GAGVSQSPSNKVTEKGKDVELRCDPISGHTALYWYRQSLGQGLEFLIYFQGNSAPDKSGLPSDRFSAERTGGSVSTLTIQRTQQEDSAVYLCASSLDIGGPKNIQYFGAGTRLSVL.

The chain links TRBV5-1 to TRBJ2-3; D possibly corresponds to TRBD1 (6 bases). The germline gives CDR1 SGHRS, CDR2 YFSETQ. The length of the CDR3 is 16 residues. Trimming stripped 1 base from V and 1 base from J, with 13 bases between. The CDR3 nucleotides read TGCGCCAGCAGCTTGTTAGGGGGACGGCGCACAGATACGCAGTATTTT. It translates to CASSLLGGRRTDTQYF.

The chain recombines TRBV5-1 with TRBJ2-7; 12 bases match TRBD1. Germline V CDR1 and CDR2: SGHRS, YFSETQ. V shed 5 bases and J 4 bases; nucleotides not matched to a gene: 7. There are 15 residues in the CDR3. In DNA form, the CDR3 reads TGCGCCAGCAGTACTTTGGGACAGGGGGCTTACGAGCAGTACTTC. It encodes CASSTLGQGAYEQYF.